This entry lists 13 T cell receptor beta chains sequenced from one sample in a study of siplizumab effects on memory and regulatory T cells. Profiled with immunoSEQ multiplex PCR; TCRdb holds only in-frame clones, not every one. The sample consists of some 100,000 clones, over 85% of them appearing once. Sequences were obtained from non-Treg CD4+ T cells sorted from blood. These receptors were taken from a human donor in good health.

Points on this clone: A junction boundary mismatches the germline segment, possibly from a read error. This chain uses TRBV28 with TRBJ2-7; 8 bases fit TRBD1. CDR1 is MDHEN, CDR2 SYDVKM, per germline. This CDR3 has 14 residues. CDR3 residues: CAGSAQGGPYEQYF. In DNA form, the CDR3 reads TGTGCCGGCAGTGCACAGGGGGGTCCCTACGAGCAGTACTTC.

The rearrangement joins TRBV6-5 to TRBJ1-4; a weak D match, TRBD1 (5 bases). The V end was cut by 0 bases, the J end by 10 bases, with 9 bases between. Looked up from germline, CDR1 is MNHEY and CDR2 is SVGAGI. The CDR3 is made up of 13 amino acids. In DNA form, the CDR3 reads TGTGCCAGCAGTTACTCCGGGGGGGGAAAACTGTTTTTT. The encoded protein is CASSYSGGGKLFF.

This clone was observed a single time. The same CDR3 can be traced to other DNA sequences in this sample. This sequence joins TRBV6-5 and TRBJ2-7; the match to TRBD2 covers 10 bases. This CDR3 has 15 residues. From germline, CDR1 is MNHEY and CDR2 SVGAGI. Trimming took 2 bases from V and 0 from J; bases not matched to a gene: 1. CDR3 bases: TGTGCCAGCAGTTACCGGACTAGCGGCTCCTACGAGCAGTACTTC. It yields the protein CASSYRTSGSYEQYF.

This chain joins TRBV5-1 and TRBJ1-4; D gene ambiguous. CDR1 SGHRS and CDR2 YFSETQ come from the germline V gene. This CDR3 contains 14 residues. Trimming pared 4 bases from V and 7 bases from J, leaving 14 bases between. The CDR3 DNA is TGCGCCAGCAGCCAGGCAGGTCCTGGTGAAAAACTGTTTTTT. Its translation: CASSQAGPGEKLFF.

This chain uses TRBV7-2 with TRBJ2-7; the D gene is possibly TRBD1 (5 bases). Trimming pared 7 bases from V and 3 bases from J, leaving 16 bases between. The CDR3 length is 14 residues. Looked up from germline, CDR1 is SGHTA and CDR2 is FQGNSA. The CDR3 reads CASNNQGFYYEQYF. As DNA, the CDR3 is TGTGCCAGCAACAACCAGGGTTTTTACTACGAGCAGTACTTC.

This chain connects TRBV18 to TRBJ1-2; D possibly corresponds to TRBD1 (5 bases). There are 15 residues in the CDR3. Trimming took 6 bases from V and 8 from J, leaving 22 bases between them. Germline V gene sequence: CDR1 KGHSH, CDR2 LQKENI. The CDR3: CASSPLSGLGDGYTF. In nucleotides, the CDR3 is TGTGCCAGCTCTCCCCTCTCGGGACTAGGGGACGGCTACACCTTC.

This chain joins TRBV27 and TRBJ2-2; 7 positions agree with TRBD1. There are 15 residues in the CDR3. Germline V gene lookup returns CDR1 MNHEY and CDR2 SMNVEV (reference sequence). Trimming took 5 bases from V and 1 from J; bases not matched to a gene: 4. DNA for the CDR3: TGTGCCAGCAGTACCCGACAGGGGAACACCGGGGAGCTGTTTTTT. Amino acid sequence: CASSTRQGNTGELFF.

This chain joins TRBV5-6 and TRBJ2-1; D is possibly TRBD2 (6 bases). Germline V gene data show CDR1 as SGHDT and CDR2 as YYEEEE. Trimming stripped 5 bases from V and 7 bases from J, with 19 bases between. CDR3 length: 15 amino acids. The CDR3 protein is CASSRRGQIANEQFF. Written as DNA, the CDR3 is TGTGCCAGCAGTAGGAGGGGCCAGATTGCAAATGAGCAGTTCTTC.

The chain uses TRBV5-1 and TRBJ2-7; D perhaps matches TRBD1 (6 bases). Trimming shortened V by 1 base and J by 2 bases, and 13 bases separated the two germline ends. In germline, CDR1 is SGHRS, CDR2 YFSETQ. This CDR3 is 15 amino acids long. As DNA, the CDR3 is TGCGCCAGCAGCTTGACAGGGATCGGGCCCTACGAGCAGTACTTC. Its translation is CASSLTGIGPYEQYF.

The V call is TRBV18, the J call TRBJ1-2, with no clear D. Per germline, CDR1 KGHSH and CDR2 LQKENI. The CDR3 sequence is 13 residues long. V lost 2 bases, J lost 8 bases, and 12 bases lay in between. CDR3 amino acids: CASSPGETTGYTF. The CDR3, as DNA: TGTGCCAGCTCACCAGGGGAGACAACCGGCTACACCTTC.

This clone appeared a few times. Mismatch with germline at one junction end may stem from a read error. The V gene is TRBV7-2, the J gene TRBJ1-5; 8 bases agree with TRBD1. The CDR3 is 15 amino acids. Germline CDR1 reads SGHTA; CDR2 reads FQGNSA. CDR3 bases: TGTGCCAGCAGTTTACAGGGGGGAGGCAATCAACCCCAGCATTTT. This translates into CASSLQGGGNQPQHF.

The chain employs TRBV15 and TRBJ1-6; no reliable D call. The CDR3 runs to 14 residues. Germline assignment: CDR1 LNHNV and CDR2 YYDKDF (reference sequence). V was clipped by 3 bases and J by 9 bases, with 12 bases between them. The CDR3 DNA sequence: TGTGCCACCAGCAGTCCAGAGGTCCTTTCACCCCTCCACTTT. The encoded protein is CATSSPEVLSPLHF.

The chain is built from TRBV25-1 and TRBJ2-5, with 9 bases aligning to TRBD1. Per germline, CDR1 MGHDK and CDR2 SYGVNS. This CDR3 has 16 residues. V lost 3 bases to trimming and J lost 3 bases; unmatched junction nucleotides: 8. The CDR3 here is CASSDPPGQGEETQYF. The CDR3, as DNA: TGTGCCAGCAGTGACCCCCCGGGACAGGGAGAAGAGACCCAGTACTTC.